A selection of T cell receptor beta chains follows, all from one sample in a study of CD8+CD57+ T cells in acquired aplastic anemia. Each CDR3 protein is one row after TCRdb ran MiXCR on the reads. In the table there are 180,000 or so distinct CDR3 sequences, around half of which are singletons. The material sequenced was sorted CD4+, CD8+, or CD8+CD57+ T cells (not recorded which) from PBMCs. The receptors originated from a human donor in good health. Both conserved end residues are trimmed from each CDR3. A D gene is named only where the DNA matches it firmly. A clone size is listed for some rows: how often the clone was seen (once, few, many), or a class if it is expanded.

few	-	TRBV27	ASRILGAMATPEL
-	-	TRBV7-2	ASSVHPSGANVLT
many	TRBD2	TRBV9	ASSFRDYANTGELF
-	TRBD1	TRBV24-1	ATKDRANEQF
-	-	TRBV29-1	SVGGWNTEAF
many	-	TRBV19	ASSPEEDSYEQY
-	-	TRBV29-1	SVEGRGTYEQY
few	TRBD2	TRBV20-1	SASRAGAVAKNIQY
many	TRBD1	TRBV5-6	ASSLAGGVGYGYT
-	-	TRBV19	ASSMAPSSYNEQF
-	-	TRBV24-1	ATSLSTPGRGSGYT
few	-	TRBV10-3	AISGTGSGNTIY
many	TRBD1	TRBV19	ASSRPGQRNTEAF
-	-	TRBV18	ASSPLGGTPNGELF
many	TRBD1	TRBV7-7	ASSSGTGAYNEQF
-	-	TRBV29-1	SVEWADYGYT
-	TRBD1	TRBV2	ASGEGTGSSYEQY
-	-	TRBV15	ATSRDGKDQETQY
-	TRBD2	TRBV24-1	ATGGTSANEQF
few	TRBD1	TRBV12-3/TRBV12-4	ASRRRGQGLYISGNTIY
many	-	TRBV20-1	SARQDPNEKLF